The sequence of this TCR beta chain was determined in a study of long-term antiretroviral therapy in people with HIV. Study-level points and caveats: Before ART, certain clones expanded, and these dominated the repertoire at all time points.

Worth noting for this clone: The target antigen is unknown.

immunoSEQ v3.0 was run at survey level. Researchers set sequencing to target roughly 35,000-55,000 T-cell genomes per sample. Sequencing used immunoSEQ multiplex PCR; TCRdb keeps in-frame clones, though not all of them. The sample holds about 10,000 clones, roughly 80% seen once. The germline gives CDR1 SGDLS, CDR2 YYNGEE. The CDR3 has 12 amino acids. Deletions cut 3 bases from V and 1 base from J, with 2 bases between. This receptor was identified in a man aged 35 to 55 with HIV. The chain is built from TRBV9 and TRBJ2-4; no definite D call. The input for sequencing was unsorted PBMCs, taken 1.2 years after starting antiretroviral therapy. The CDR3 reads CASSGAKNIQYF. The CDR3 DNA is TGTGCCAGCAGCGGGGCCAAAAACATTCAGTACTTC.